This T cell receptor beta chain was sequenced for a study of blood T cell repertoires in COVID-19. In the study overall: Both acute and convalescent COVID-19 samples were obtained from the United States, Italy and Spain. T cells, B-cell-depleted T cells, or PBMCs supplied cDNA or gDNA.

In germline, CDR1 is SGHNT, CDR2 YYREEE (reference sequence). J was trimmed by 3 bases and V by 8 bases; bases with no gene match: 5. The CDR3 contains 13 residues. Clones were read by immunoSEQ multiplex PCR, and TCRdb kept only the in-frame ones, dropping some. The table has about 280,000 clones, roughly 90% seen once. The sequence came from a man aged 18 to 29 with active or convalescent COVID-19. The chain uses TRBV5-4 and TRBJ2-3; 8 bases are a match to TRBD1. The specimen sequenced was peripheral blood. CDR3 DNA sequence: TGTGCCAGTAGCAGGGGGCTAACAGATACGCAGTATTTT. This codes for CASSRGLTDTQYF.